The clone carrying this TCR beta chain was recorded many times. Its antigen remains unidentified. The sample is drawn from a study of T cells after yellow fever vaccination. One entry per CDR3 protein results from TCRdb running MiXCR on the 5' RACE reads. The sample carries roughly 27,000 distinct CDR3 sequences, around 5% recorded once. This CDR3 spans 15 amino acids. The germline CDR1 and CDR2 sequences are MNHEY and SVGAGI. V dropped 4 bases and J dropped 10 bases, with 20 bases sitting between them. Findings and limits, study-wide: Clonotype sharing between CD4 and CD8 compartments was small.

The J gene is TRBJ2-1, the V gene TRBV6-5, with TRBD2 as a possible D gene (6 bases). This specimen was CD8+ T cells sorted from PBMCs, taken 10 days after the yellow fever booster vaccination. This TCR derives from a man in his thirties or forties who received the YFV17D yellow fever vaccine. The CDR3, as DNA: TGTGCCAGCAGTTCGCCAGGGCGGGGCGGCCAGGAGCAGTTCTTC. It codes for CASSSPGRGGQEQFF.